Following are 30 T cell receptor beta chains from one sample sequenced in a study of blood T cell repertoires in COVID-19. Sequencing used immunoSEQ multiplex PCR; TCRdb keeps in-frame clones, though not all of them. The sample lists about 56,000 clones; roughly 90% were seen once. The sample was peripheral blood. These receptors all stem from a human donor in a cohort sampled during active COVID-19.

Notes on this clone: Germline is not matched at one junction end, which may reflect a read error. V is TRBV6-5 and J is TRBJ2-5, with D possibly matching TRBD2 (5 bases). CDR1 is MNHEY, CDR2 SVGAGI, per germline. This CDR3 contains 15 residues. The DNA for the CDR3 is TGTGCCAGCCGTACGTCCGGGATCATCCAAAAGACCCAGTACTTC. Encoded protein: CASRTSGIIQKTQYF.

CDR3 residues: CASSPGRKQFF. As DNA, the CDR3 is TGTGCCAGCAGTCCCGGTCGTAAGCAGTTCTTC. The gene calls are TRBV27 and TRBJ2-1; D ambiguous. V was clipped by 5 bases and J by 11 bases, with 10 bases between them. The CDR3 loop spans 11 amino acids. Per the germline V gene, CDR1 is MNHEY and CDR2 is SMNVEV (reference sequence).

The chain employs TRBV27 and TRBJ2-7, with a possible D match to TRBD2 (6 bases). The CDR3 runs 16 residues. V lost 4 bases, J lost 7 bases, and 23 bases lay in between. Looked up from germline, CDR1 is MNHEY and CDR2 is SMNVEV (reference sequence). In DNA form, the CDR3 reads TGTGCCAGCAGTTGGGACGGGGGAACCCTTAGGGGTGAGCAGTACTTC. It translates to CASSWDGGTLRGEQYF.

The chain recombines TRBV7-9 with TRBJ2-2; TRBD1 matches 11 bases. CDR1 and CDR2 from the germline V gene are SEHNR and FQNEAQ (reference sequence). The CDR3 has 16 amino acids. The ends lost 4 bases at V and 9 bases at J; junction bases unmatched: 10. The CDR3 DNA reads as TGTGCCAGCAGCTCCCCGGTGGGACAGGGGGTCCGGGAGCTGTTTTTT. Protein product: CASSSPVGQGVRELFF.

The table lists this clone with a count of one. The CDR3: CAISEAGQAIQRKLFF. CDR3 DNA: TGTGCCATCAGTGAGGCGGGACAGGCCATTCAAAGGAAACTGTTTTTT. The rearrangement joins TRBV10-3 to TRBJ1-4; 8 bases line up with TRBD1. This CDR3 comprises 16 residues. Trimming removed 2 bases from V and 11 bases from J; junction bases left unmatched: 13. Germline lookup yields CDR1 ENHRY and CDR2 SYGVKD.

This chain uses TRBV6-5 with TRBJ1-1; D unclear. This CDR3 is 11 amino acids long. CDR1 is MNHEY and CDR2 is SVGAGI in the germline V gene. V was clipped by 2 bases and J by 6 bases, with 4 bases between them. CDR3 amino acids: CASSYEAEAFF. DNA of the CDR3: TGTGCCAGCAGTTACGAGGCTGAAGCTTTCTTT.

This chain uses TRBV7-8 with TRBJ2-7, with D perhaps matching TRBD1 (6 bases). The V gene's germline CDR1 is SGHVS and CDR2 FQNEAQ. The ends were cut back, 1 base at V and 3 bases at J, with 10 bases in the middle. This CDR3 spans 14 amino acids. The CDR3: CASSLVAGDYEQYF. The CDR3 nucleotides are TGTGCCAGCAGCTTAGTCGCAGGGGACTACGAGCAGTACTTC.

The chain uses TRBV5-1 and TRBJ1-4, with D possibly TRBD1 on 6 matching bases. The CDR3 is 15 residues long. Trimming pared 0 bases from V and 8 bases from J, leaving 14 bases between. CDR1 and CDR2 from the germline V gene are SGHRS and YFSETQ. The CDR3 bases are TGCGCCAGCAGCTTGGGTGAGGGGGGGAGCGAAAAACTGTTTTTT. Translating it yields CASSLGEGGSEKLFF. The full variable domain, completed using reference TRBV5-1 and TRBJ1-4, is KAGVTQTPRYLIKTRGQQVTLSCSPISGHRSVSWYQQTPGQGLQFLFEYFSETQRNKGNFPGRFSGRQFSNSRSEMNVSTLELGDSALYLCASSLGEGGSEKLFFGSGTQLSVL.

The V gene is TRBV7-2, the J gene TRBJ2-1; TRBD2 matches 7 bases. The CDR3 loop spans 15 amino acids. Germline trimming cut 5 bases from V and 2 bases from J; bases unmatched to any gene: 6. CDR1 is SGHTA and CDR2 is FQGNSA in the germline V gene. This chain's CDR3 is CASSLSGLTYNEQFF. CDR3 sequence (DNA): TGTGCCAGCAGCCTTAGCGGGCTAACCTACAATGAGCAGTTCTTC.

The V and J genes are TRBV19 and TRBJ1-3; 8 bases align to TRBD1. The CDR3 length is 12 residues. The germline V gene has CDR1 LNHDA and CDR2 SQIVND (reference sequence). The J segment lost 4 bases and the V segment lost 8 bases, leaving 1 base of the junction unmatched. Here the CDR3 reads CASGQGGNTIYF. The CDR3 region has the DNA TGTGCCAGTGGACAGGGAGGAAACACCATATATTTT.

This chain uses TRBV5-1 with TRBJ2-1; 7 positions agree with TRBD2. The length of the CDR3 is 14 residues. Losses at the gene ends were 9 bases for V and 8 bases for J; bases not matched to a gene: 14. Germline assignment: CDR1 SGHRS and CDR2 YFSETQ. The CDR3 sequence is CATSRGDPWDEQFF. The CDR3 DNA is TGCGCCACGAGCCGGGGGGACCCATGGGATGAGCAGTTCTTC. The complete variable domain, with remaining parts taken from reference TRBV5-1 and TRBJ2-1, reads KAGVTQTPRYLIKTRGQQVTLSCSPISGHRSVSWYQQTPGQGLQFLFEYFSETQRNKGNFPGRFSGRQFSNSRSEMNVSTLELGDSALYLCATSRGDPWDEQFFGPGTRLTVL.

This clone has a handful of counts. The rearrangement uses TRBV7-3 and TRBJ1-6, with 10 nucleotides matching TRBD1. The V segment lost 3 bases and the J segment 10 bases; nucleotides outside the gene matches: 6. The CDR3 is 15 amino acids. Looked up from germline, CDR1 is SGHTA and CDR2 is FQGTGA. The CDR3 region has the DNA TGTGCCAGCAGCTTGACAGGGGGCACGGGCTCACCCCTCCACTTT. The encoded protein is CASSLTGGTGSPLHF.

The V gene is TRBV19, the J gene TRBJ2-3, with D possibly being TRBD1 (5 bases). The CDR3 runs to 16 residues. V gave up 3 bases and J gave up 0 bases, with 13 bases separating them. From germline, CDR1 is LNHDA and CDR2 SQIVND (reference sequence). This CDR3 reads CASSIWGSTSTDTQYF. CDR3 nucleotides: TGTGCCAGTAGTATCTGGGGCAGTACTAGCACAGATACGCAGTATTTT. The entire variable domain, with the rest obtained from reference TRBV19 and TRBJ2-3, is as follows: DGGITQSPKYLFRKEGQNVTLSCEQNLNHDAMYWYRQDPGQGLRLIYYSQIVNDFQKGDIAEGYSVSREKKESFPLTVTSAQKNPTAFYLCASSIWGSTSTDTQYFGPGTRLTVL.

This chain connects TRBV6-5 to TRBJ2-7; weak D call: TRBD2 (6 bases). Germline CDR1 and CDR2: MNHEY and SVGAGI. The CDR3 is 14 amino acids. Trimming removed 4 bases from V and 2 bases from J, with 12 bases in between. As DNA, the CDR3 is TGTGCCAGCAGTTGGGAGGACGGTGCCTACGAGCAGTACTTC. This translates into CASSWEDGAYEQYF.

This clone came up once. The chain links TRBV5-1 to TRBJ2-5; 9 bases fit TRBD1. Per germline, CDR1 SGHRS and CDR2 YFSETQ. The V gene end was trimmed by 4 bases and the J gene end by 5 bases; junction bases not matched to a gene: 6. The CDR3 sequence is 14 residues long. The CDR3 DNA is TGCGCCAGCAGCCCCGGGACAGGGAGGGAGACCCAGTACTTC. Translation gives CASSPGTGRETQYF.

This chain uses TRBV6-2 or TRBV6-3 with TRBJ1-2; the match to TRBD1 covers 7 bases. The CDR3 length is 16 residues. J gave up 2 bases and V 4 bases, and 10 bases lay outside the gene matches. CDR1 and CDR2 (germline): MNHEY, SVGEGT. In nucleotides, the CDR3 is TGTGCCAGCAGTTCAGACAGGGCGCCCTTGAACTATGGCTACACCTTC. Translated, it gives CASSSDRAPLNYGYTF.

The rearrangement links TRBV7-9 to TRBJ2-7; 9 bases line up with TRBD2. Germline V gene lookup returns CDR1 SEHNR and CDR2 FQNEAQ (reference sequence). With 0 bases clipped from V and 0 bases from J, the junction kept 3 bases outside the gene matches. CDR3 size: 16 residues. CDR3 loop: CASSLARGGHSYEQYF. The DNA for the CDR3 is TGTGCCAGCAGCTTAGCGCGGGGGGGCCACTCCTACGAGCAGTACTTC.

The chain recombines TRBV2 with TRBJ1-4; a weak D match, TRBD1 (6 bases). CDR1 and CDR2 (germline): SNHLY, FYNNEI. This CDR3 spans 14 amino acids. V lost 7 bases and J 0 bases, leaving 9 bases between the germline ends. In DNA, the CDR3 is TGTGCCAGCACTAGGACAGCAACTAATGAAAAACTGTTTTTT. It specifies CASTRTATNEKLFF.

V gene TRBV19 combines with J gene TRBJ2-1; D might be TRBD1 (6 bases). This CDR3 spans 16 amino acids. The V and J ends lost 4 bases and 8 bases respectively, with 21 bases between them. The germline V gene encodes CDR1 LNHDA and CDR2 SQIVND (reference sequence). The CDR3 nucleotides are TGTGCCAGTAGTACTAACCGACAGGTTCAGAGTGATGAGCAGTTCTTC. It specifies CASSTNRQVQSDEQFF.

This sequence joins TRBV11-2 and TRBJ2-7, with 7 positions matching TRBD2. V gave up 2 bases and J gave up 2 bases; unmatched junction bases: 3. CDR1 SGHAT and CDR2 FQNNGV come from the germline V gene. CDR3 length equals 14 residues. The CDR3 spells CASSLSGGPYEQYF. Written as DNA, the CDR3 is TGTGCCAGCAGCTTATCGGGGGGACCCTACGAGCAGTACTTC. Filled out from reference TRBV11-2 and TRBJ2-7, the complete variable domain reads EAGVAQSPRYKIIEKRQSVAFWCNPISGHATLYWYQQILGQGPKLLIQFQNNGVVDDSQLPKDRFSAERLKGVDSTLKIQPAKLEDSAVYLCASSLSGGPYEQYFGPGTRLTVT.

V is TRBV5-1 and J is TRBJ2-3; 14 bases are shared with TRBD2. The germline V gene encodes CDR1 SGHRS and CDR2 YFSETQ. V was clipped by 3 bases and J by 4 bases; unmatched bases: 4. This CDR3 region has 16 residues. The CDR3 sequence is CASSSGTSGGPDTQYF. DNA for the CDR3: TGCGCCAGCAGCTCCGGGACTAGCGGGGGACCAGATACGCAGTATTTT.

The chain joins TRBV5-1 to TRBJ1-1; D is possibly TRBD1 (5 bases). The CDR3 runs 13 residues. Germline values: CDR1 SGHRS, CDR2 YFSETQ. The ends were cut back, 6 bases at V and 5 bases at J, with 14 bases in the middle. The CDR3 bases are TGCGCCAGCAAGTCGGGGGTGAGGACTGAAGCTTTCTTT. Amino acid sequence: CASKSGVRTEAFF.

The chain carries TRBV18 and TRBJ2-1; TRBD2 aligns across 8 bases. Germline lookup yields CDR1 KGHSH and CDR2 LQKENI. The CDR3 has 17 amino acids. V trimming: 2 bases; J trimming: 4 bases; junction bases outside the gene matches: 10. The CDR3 region is CASSPFERGGRYNEQFF. CDR3 DNA: TGTGCCAGCTCACCATTTGAACGGGGGGGCCGATACAATGAGCAGTTCTTC.

V is TRBV7-8 and J is TRBJ2-7; 7 bases fit TRBD1. J gave up 3 bases and V 3 bases, and 11 bases lay outside the gene matches. Looked up from germline, CDR1 is SGHVS and CDR2 is FQNEAQ. The CDR3 contains 16 residues. The CDR3 sequence: CASSFLKGTAFYEQYF. The DNA of the CDR3 is TGTGCCAGCAGCTTCTTAAAAGGGACAGCCTTCTACGAGCAGTACTTC.

The chain employs TRBV19 and TRBJ2-7; unclear D gene. The CDR3 loop spans 16 amino acids. CDR1 and CDR2 (germline): LNHDA, SQIVND (reference sequence). The ends were cut back, 6 bases at V and 0 bases at J, with 18 bases in the middle. In DNA form, the CDR3 reads TGTGCCAGTAGCACCCAACCAGGATTTAGCTCCTACGAGCAGTACTTC. Its protein product is CASSTQPGFSSYEQYF.

The genes are TRBV27 and TRBJ1-6; the D is unclear. Trimming removed 6 bases from V and 9 bases from J, with 15 bases in between. From germline, CDR1 is MNHEY and CDR2 SMNVEV (reference sequence). The CDR3 has 14 residues. CDR3 nucleotide sequence: TGTGCCAGCAGCTTCAACAGCCGGGGTTCACCCCTCCACTTT. Amino acids: CASSFNSRGSPLHF.

V and J are TRBV3-1 (or the pseudogene TRBV3-2) and TRBJ2-7; 9 nucleotides agree with TRBD1. This CDR3 spans 16 amino acids. CDR1 and CDR2 from the germline V gene are LGHDT and YNNKEL (reference sequence). With 1 base clipped from V and 1 base from J, the junction kept 5 bases outside the gene matches. CDR3: CASSQAPGQGSYEQYF. Written as DNA, the CDR3 is TGTGCCAGCAGCCAAGCACCGGGACAGGGTTCCTACGAGCAGTACTTC.

This chain connects TRBV7-6 to TRBJ2-1; 7 nucleotides agree with TRBD1. This CDR3 comprises 17 residues. The J segment lost 10 bases and the V segment lost 2 bases, leaving 17 bases of the junction unmatched. CDR1 is SGHVS, CDR2 FNYEAQ, per germline. CDR3 loop: CASSLQMFAAGGVEQFF. CDR3 DNA: TGTGCCAGCAGCTTACAGATGTTCGCCGCAGGGGGTGTGGAGCAGTTCTTC.

The chain uses TRBV2 and TRBJ2-7; TRBD1 matches at 8 bases. Germline V gene sequence: CDR1 SNHLY, CDR2 FYNNEI. The CDR3 sequence is 15 residues long. V gave up 7 bases and J gave up 2 bases; unmatched junction bases: 10. The CDR3: CASTPWTGSPYEQYF. CDR3 coding DNA: TGTGCCAGCACCCCTTGGACAGGGAGCCCCTACGAGCAGTACTTC.

The sample holds one count of this clone. The chain uses TRBV4-1 and TRBJ1-1, with D uncertain. Germline V gene sequence: CDR1 MGHRA, CDR2 YSYEKL. The CDR3 totals 13 residues. V lost 5 bases, J lost 3 bases, and 10 bases lay in between. The CDR3 loop reads CASSWRAYTEAFF. DNA for the CDR3: TGCGCCAGCAGCTGGAGGGCTTACACTGAAGCTTTCTTT.